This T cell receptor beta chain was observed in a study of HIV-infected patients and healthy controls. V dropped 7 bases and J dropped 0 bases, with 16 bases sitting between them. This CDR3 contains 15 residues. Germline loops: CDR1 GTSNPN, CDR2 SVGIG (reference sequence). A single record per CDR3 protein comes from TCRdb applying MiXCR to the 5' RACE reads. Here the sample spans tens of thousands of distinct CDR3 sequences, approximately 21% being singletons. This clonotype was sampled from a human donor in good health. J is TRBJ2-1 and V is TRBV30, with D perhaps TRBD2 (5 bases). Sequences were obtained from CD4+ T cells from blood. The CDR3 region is CASSSSTSSYNEQFF. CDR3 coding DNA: TGTGCCTCCTCTAGCAGTACGAGCTCCTACAATGAGCAGTTCTTC.